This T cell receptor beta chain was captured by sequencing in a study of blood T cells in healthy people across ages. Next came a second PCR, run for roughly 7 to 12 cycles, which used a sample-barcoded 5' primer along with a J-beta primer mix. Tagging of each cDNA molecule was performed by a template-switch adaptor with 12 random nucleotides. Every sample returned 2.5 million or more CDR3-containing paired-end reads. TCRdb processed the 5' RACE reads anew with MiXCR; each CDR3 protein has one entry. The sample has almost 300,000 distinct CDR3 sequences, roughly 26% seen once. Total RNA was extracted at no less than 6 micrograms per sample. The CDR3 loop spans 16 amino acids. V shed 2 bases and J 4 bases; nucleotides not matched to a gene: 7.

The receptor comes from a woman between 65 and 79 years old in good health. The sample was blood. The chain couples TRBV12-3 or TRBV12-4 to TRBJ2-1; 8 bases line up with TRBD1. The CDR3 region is CASSLFSGQGYNEQFF. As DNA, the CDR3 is TGTGCCAGCAGTTTATTCTCTGGACAGGGTTACAATGAGCAGTTCTTC.